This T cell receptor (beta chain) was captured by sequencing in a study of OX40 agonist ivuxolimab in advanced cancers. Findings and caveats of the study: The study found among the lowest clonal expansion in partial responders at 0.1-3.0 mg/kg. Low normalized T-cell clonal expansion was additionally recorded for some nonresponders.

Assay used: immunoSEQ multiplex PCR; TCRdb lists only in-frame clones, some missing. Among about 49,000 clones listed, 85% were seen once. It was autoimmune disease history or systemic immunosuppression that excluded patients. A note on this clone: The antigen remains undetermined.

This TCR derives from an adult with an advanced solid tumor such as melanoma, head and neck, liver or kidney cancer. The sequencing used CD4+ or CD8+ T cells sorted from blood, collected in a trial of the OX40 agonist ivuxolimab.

The CDR3 DNA reads TGTGCCAGCAGTTCAGGGTTAGCTAACTATGGCTACACCTTC. Translated, it gives CASSSGLANYGYTF. The V gene is TRBV28, the J gene TRBJ1-2; maybe TRBD1 (5 bases). The CDR3 has 14 residues. Looked up from germline, CDR1 is MDHEN and CDR2 is SYDVKM. V was shortened by 4 bases and J by 0 bases, with 9 bases between the two germline ends.